This TCR beta chain was sequenced during a study of T cell responses to AZD1222 COVID-19 vaccine. This table comes from immunoSEQ multiplex PCR, and its TCRdb copy is limited to in-frame clones, with some not included. The sample gives tens of thousands of clones, under 95% of which show up once; approximately 4.2% is in the top ten. Per germline, CDR1 SSHAT and CDR2 FNYEAQ (reference sequence). V dropped 5 bases and J dropped 7 bases, with 12 bases sitting between them. The CDR3 is 13 amino acids. The origin of this receptor is an adult in good health. The sample in question was peripheral blood, obtained on day 0 of AZD1222 vaccination. The V gene is TRBV7-7, the J gene TRBJ2-1; D is tentatively TRBD1 or TRBD2 (7 bases each). The DNA for the CDR3 is TGTGCCAGCAGCCCAGGGGGACTAAATGAGCAGTTCTTC. It encodes CASSPGGLNEQFF.